This section outlines one TCR beta chain sequence together with its context. The V end was cut by 1 base, the J end by 1 base, with 19 bases between. CDR1 SGHRS and CDR2 YFSETQ come from the germline V gene. The CDR3 consists of 18 residues. In the original processing: Researchers report that nucleated cell counts were estimated from reference gene primer amplification. Profiled with immunoSEQ multiplex PCR; TCRdb holds only in-frame clones, not every one. V, J and clone size were drawn from that table, and D and trimming were deduced from the DNA. The data show about 74,000 clones, with around 80% seen just once and approximately 14% held by the top ten. The sample belongs to a study of blood T cell repertoires in COVID-19. The overall study: Both acute and convalescent COVID-19 samples were obtained from the United States, Italy and Spain. T cells, B-cell-depleted T cells, or PBMCs supplied cDNA or gDNA.

This clonotype originated in a human donor in a cohort sampled during active COVID-19. Input material: peripheral blood. The rearrangement links TRBV5-1 to TRBJ2-3; D possibly corresponds to TRBD2 (6 bases). The CDR3 here is CASSLIGGANGGTDTQYF. The CDR3 DNA is TGCGCCAGCAGCTTGATCGGGGGTGCCAATGGAGGCACAGATACGCAGTATTTT.